This is a list of T cell receptor beta chains from one sample in a study of blood T cells in healthy people across ages. TCRdb re-called the 5' RACE reads with MiXCR, one entry per CDR3 protein. This table has about 1.4 million distinct CDR3 sequences, 55% to 75% appearing once. The sequencing sample was made of blood. All receptors come from a man between 18 and 35 years old in good health. Both conserved end residues are part of each CDR3. D genes are given only for firm matches. Some rows have no size entry. The others give once, few or many, or a class for an expanded clone.

v_call: TRBV10-3
clone_size: -
d_call: TRBD1
j_call: TRBJ2-1
cdr3_aa: CAIRGITGVSYNEQFF
cdr3_nt: TGTGCCATCAGGGGCATAACAGGGGTTTCCTACAATGAGCAGTTCTTC

v_call: TRBV4-2
clone_size: few
d_call: TRBD2
j_call: TRBJ2-5
cdr3_aa: CASSQLAGAGVEETQYF
cdr3_nt: TGTGCCAGCAGCCAACTGGCGGGAGCGGGAGTGGAAGAGACCCAGTACTTC

v_call: TRBV14
clone_size: -
d_call: -
j_call: TRBJ1-5
cdr3_aa: CASSQGRQPQHF
cdr3_nt: TGTGCCAGCAGCCAGGGTCGGCAGCCCCAGCATTTT

v_call: TRBV27
clone_size: -
d_call: -
j_call: TRBJ2-7
cdr3_aa: CASRGAPRSYNEQYF
cdr3_nt: TGTGCCAGCAGGGGTGCCCCTAGGTCCTACAATGAGCAGTACTTC

v_call: TRBV7-2
clone_size: once
d_call: TRBD1
j_call: TRBJ1-1
cdr3_aa: CASSLGYPGTVMNTEAFF
cdr3_nt: TGTGCCAGCAGCTTAGGTTACCCCGGGACAGTTATGAACACTGAAGCTTTCTTT

v_call: TRBV4-1
clone_size: few
d_call: TRBD2
j_call: TRBJ2-1
cdr3_aa: CASSQVGTSAGEQFF
cdr3_nt: TGCGCCAGCAGCCAAGTCGGGACTAGCGCAGGTGAGCAGTTCTTC

v_call: TRBV5-1
clone_size: few
d_call: TRBD1
j_call: TRBJ2-5
cdr3_aa: CASSSLGQVQETQYF
cdr3_nt: TGCGCCAGCAGCTCGTTAGGACAGGTTCAGGAGACCCAGTACTTC

v_call: TRBV10-1
clone_size: few
d_call: -
j_call: TRBJ2-1
cdr3_aa: CASSPSMDQIYNEQFF
cdr3_nt: TGCGCCAGCAGTCCCTCTATGGACCAAATCTACAATGAGCAGTTCTTC

v_call: TRBV14
clone_size: -
d_call: -
j_call: TRBJ2-5
cdr3_aa: CASSLSARGRRETQYF
cdr3_nt: TGTGCCAGCAGCCTATCGGCCAGAGGGAGAAGGGAGACCCAGTACTTC

v_call: TRBV12-3/TRBV12-4
clone_size: -
d_call: -
j_call: TRBJ2-7
cdr3_aa: CASSFRGTTEQYF
cdr3_nt: TGTGCCAGCAGTTTTCGCGGGACAACGGAGCAGTACTTC

v_call: TRBV11-2
clone_size: once
d_call: TRBD2
j_call: TRBJ2-7
cdr3_aa: CASSLVLAGTSYEQYF
cdr3_nt: TGTGCCAGCAGCTTAGTACTAGCGGGCACATCCTACGAGCAGTACTTC

v_call: TRBV7-8
clone_size: once
d_call: TRBD2
j_call: TRBJ2-4
cdr3_aa: CASSLGGLAGELNIQYF
cdr3_nt: TGTGCCAGCAGCTTGGGTGGGCTAGCGGGAGAGTTGAACATTCAGTACTTC

v_call: TRBV20-1
clone_size: -
d_call: -
j_call: TRBJ2-7
cdr3_aa: CSARGAGVNFYEQYF
cdr3_nt: TGCAGTGCTAGGGGGGCGGGAGTAAATTTCTACGAGCAGTACTTC

v_call: TRBV6-2/TRBV6-3
clone_size: few
d_call: -
j_call: TRBJ1-2
cdr3_aa: CASSTGPGALGYTF
cdr3_nt: TGTGCCAGCAGCACCGGACCAGGGGCACTTGGCTACACCTTC

v_call: TRBV12-3/TRBV12-4
clone_size: -
d_call: -
j_call: TRBJ2-7
cdr3_aa: CASSNNRGPGTRAYEQYF
cdr3_nt: TGTGCCAGCAGTAACAACAGGGGGCCTGGGACTAGGGCCTACGAGCAGTACTTC

v_call: TRBV4-2
clone_size: -
d_call: TRBD1
j_call: TRBJ1-5
cdr3_aa: CASSHIAGTGVNQPQHF
cdr3_nt: TGTGCCAGCAGCCACATCGCCGGGACAGGCGTGAATCAGCCCCAGCATTTT

v_call: TRBV29-1
clone_size: -
d_call: TRBD1
j_call: TRBJ1-1
cdr3_aa: CSGRQGGGMTEAFF
cdr3_nt: TGCAGCGGGAGACAGGGAGGGGGTATGACTGAAGCTTTCTTT

v_call: TRBV24-1
clone_size: -
d_call: -
j_call: TRBJ2-1
cdr3_aa: CATSGGTDLYNEQFF
cdr3_nt: TGTGCCACCAGTGGGGGGACGGATCTCTACAATGAGCAGTTCTTC

v_call: TRBV6-1
clone_size: -
d_call: -
j_call: TRBJ1-5
cdr3_aa: CASSPSRGQPQHF
cdr3_nt: TGTGCCAGCAGTCCTAGCCGCGGCCAGCCCCAGCATTTT

v_call: TRBV5-6
clone_size: -
d_call: TRBD1
j_call: TRBJ1-2
cdr3_aa: CASSLAGQGINSGYTF
cdr3_nt: TGTGCCAGCAGCTTGGCGGGACAGGGGATTAACTCTGGCTACACCTTC

v_call: TRBV27
clone_size: -
d_call: -
j_call: TRBJ1-2
cdr3_aa: CASSLAPRHYGYTF
cdr3_nt: TGTGCCAGCAGTTTAGCCCCCAGGCACTATGGCTACACCTTC

v_call: TRBV2
clone_size: few
d_call: -
j_call: TRBJ1-6
cdr3_aa: CASSLGAGYNSPLHF
cdr3_nt: TGTGCCAGCAGCCTAGGGGCAGGTTATAATTCACCCCTCCACTTT

v_call: TRBV10-3
clone_size: -
d_call: -
j_call: TRBJ2-5
cdr3_aa: CAVMSEQETQYF
cdr3_nt: TGTGCCGTAATGTCGGAACAAGAGACCCAGTACTTC

v_call: TRBV29-1
clone_size: -
d_call: -
j_call: TRBJ2-5
cdr3_aa: CSVGRQIQETQYF
cdr3_nt: TGCAGCGTTGGTAGGCAGATCCAAGAGACCCAGTACTTC

v_call: TRBV20-1
clone_size: -
d_call: -
j_call: TRBJ1-2
cdr3_aa: CSASDPRSLIESGTASLSGGYTF
cdr3_nt: TGCAGTGCTAGTGACCCCAGATCCCTAATCGAATCCGGGACCGCAAGCTTATCGGGAGGCTACACCTTC

v_call: TRBV7-9
clone_size: few
d_call: TRBD1
j_call: TRBJ2-1
cdr3_aa: CASSLVTTGVRNEQFF
cdr3_nt: TGTGCCAGCAGCTTAGTAACGACAGGGGTGAGGAATGAGCAGTTCTTC

v_call: TRBV9
clone_size: -
d_call: -
j_call: TRBJ1-2
cdr3_aa: CASGGGQGSGYTF
cdr3_nt: TGTGCCAGCGGGGGAGGGCAGGGAAGTGGCTACACCTTC

v_call: TRBV6-4
clone_size: -
d_call: -
j_call: TRBJ1-6
cdr3_aa: CASSDSDGANSPLHF
cdr3_nt: TGTGCCAGCAGTGACTCGGACGGTGCAAATTCACCCCTCCACTTT

v_call: TRBV29-1
clone_size: few
d_call: -
j_call: TRBJ2-7
cdr3_aa: CSVTGGRDSYEQYF
cdr3_nt: TGCAGCGTTACAGGTGGCCGCGACTCCTACGAGCAGTACTTC

v_call: TRBV10-3
clone_size: -
d_call: TRBD2
j_call: TRBJ2-5
cdr3_aa: CAVGTSGEETQYF
cdr3_nt: TGTGCCGTCGGAACTAGCGGGGAAGAGACCCAGTACTTC

v_call: TRBV9
clone_size: -
d_call: -
j_call: TRBJ2-7
cdr3_aa: CASAREQGALAGVYEQYF
cdr3_nt: TGTGCCAGCGCACGGGAACAGGGGGCTTTAGCGGGAGTCTACGAGCAGTACTTC

v_call: TRBV10-3
clone_size: -
d_call: TRBD1
j_call: TRBJ1-1
cdr3_aa: CAISDRGLDTEAFF
cdr3_nt: TGTGCCATCAGTGACAGGGGGCTAGACACTGAAGCTTTCTTT

v_call: TRBV6-5
clone_size: -
d_call: -
j_call: TRBJ2-4
cdr3_aa: CASSYSAKNIQYF
cdr3_nt: TGTGCCAGCAGTTACAGTGCCAAAAACATTCAGTACTTC

v_call: TRBV20-1
clone_size: -
d_call: TRBD2
j_call: TRBJ2-1
cdr3_aa: CSAAGAGGLHYLNNEQFF
cdr3_nt: TGCAGTGCTGCCGGAGCGGGAGGGCTTCACTACCTTAACAATGAGCAGTTCTTC

v_call: TRBV6-5
clone_size: -
d_call: TRBD1
j_call: TRBJ2-7
cdr3_aa: CASSYYGPQGREQYF
cdr3_nt: TGTGCCAGCAGTTACTACGGACCACAGGGGCGCGAGCAGTACTTC

v_call: TRBV15
clone_size: once
d_call: -
j_call: TRBJ1-3
cdr3_aa: CATSYSGNTIYF
cdr3_nt: TGTGCCACCAGTTATAGTGGAAACACCATATATTTT

v_call: TRBV28
clone_size: -
d_call: TRBD1
j_call: TRBJ2-7
cdr3_aa: CASKLSGQPYEQYF
cdr3_nt: TGTGCCAGCAAACTTTCGGGACAGCCCTACGAGCAGTACTTC

v_call: TRBV5-6
clone_size: -
d_call: TRBD1
j_call: TRBJ2-2
cdr3_aa: CASSPGTGLTGELFF
cdr3_nt: TGTGCCAGCAGTCCCGGGACAGGTTTAACCGGGGAGCTGTTTTTT

v_call: TRBV6-2/TRBV6-3
clone_size: few
d_call: TRBD1
j_call: TRBJ2-7
cdr3_aa: CASSYSAGTGTKWEQYF
cdr3_nt: TGTGCCAGCAGTTACTCCGCTGGGACAGGGACAAAGTGGGAGCAGTACTTC

v_call: TRBV7-9
clone_size: -
d_call: -
j_call: TRBJ2-1
cdr3_aa: CASSSRGGDSYNEQFF
cdr3_nt: TGTGCCAGCAGTTCGAGGGGGGGAGACTCCTACAATGAGCAGTTCTTC

v_call: TRBV6-2/TRBV6-3
clone_size: -
d_call: -
j_call: TRBJ2-5
cdr3_aa: CASSYRRGGRLTVGAGETQYF
cdr3_nt: TGTGCCAGCAGTTACCGGCGTGGTGGCCGTCTAACGGTCGGTGCGGGAGAGACCCAGTACTTC

v_call: TRBV12-3/TRBV12-4
clone_size: few
d_call: TRBD2
j_call: TRBJ2-3
cdr3_aa: CASTRGGASTDTQYF
cdr3_nt: TGTGCCAGCACCCGGGGGGGTGCGAGCACAGATACGCAGTATTTT

v_call: TRBV7-9
clone_size: -
d_call: TRBD2
j_call: TRBJ2-7
cdr3_aa: CASSLAGGLAGCEQYF
cdr3_nt: TGTGCCAGCAGCTTAGCGGGTGGCCTAGCGGGATGCGAGCAGTACTTC

v_call: TRBV21-1
clone_size: -
d_call: -
j_call: TRBJ1-5
cdr3_aa: CASSIGDRGGGNQPQHF
cdr3_nt: TGTGCCAGCAGCATTGGCGACAGGGGAGGGGGCAATCAGCCCCAGCATTTT

v_call: TRBV5-4
clone_size: few
d_call: -
j_call: TRBJ1-4
cdr3_aa: CASSLELGYEKLFF
cdr3_nt: TGTGCCAGCAGCTTGGAGTTGGGATATGAAAAACTGTTTTTT

v_call: TRBV12-3/TRBV12-4
clone_size: -
d_call: TRBD1
j_call: TRBJ2-5
cdr3_aa: CASRRSGGQETQYF
cdr3_nt: TGTGCCAGCAGGCGATCAGGGGGCCAAGAGACCCAGTACTTC

v_call: TRBV11-2
clone_size: few
d_call: TRBD2
j_call: TRBJ2-7
cdr3_aa: CASSFASGRFDEQYF
cdr3_nt: TGTGCCAGCAGCTTTGCTAGCGGGAGATTTGACGAGCAGTACTTC

v_call: TRBV15
clone_size: -
d_call: -
j_call: TRBJ2-1
cdr3_aa: CATSREKPESSYNEQFF
cdr3_nt: TGTGCCACCAGCAGGGAAAAGCCGGAAAGCTCCTACAATGAGCAGTTCTTC